This TCR beta chain emerged from a study of technical replicates of blood from a handful of donors. Germline lookup yields CDR1 LGHNT and CDR2 FRNRAP. The CDR3 runs to 18 residues. V trimming: 7 bases; J trimming: 3 bases; junction bases outside the gene matches: 16. Clones were read by immunoSEQ multiplex PCR, and TCRdb kept only the in-frame ones, dropping some. The repertoire holds tens of thousands of clones, with 80% to 95% as singletons. This receptor was taken from a human donor in good health. This chain connects TRBV12-5 to TRBJ2-3; 10 positions match TRBD2. Source material: T cells isolated from PBMCs. DNA for the CDR3: TGTGCTAGTGCCCTGGGCCTAGCGGGAGTGGTTGGTACAGATACGCAGTATTTT. This codes for CASALGLAGVVGTDTQYF.